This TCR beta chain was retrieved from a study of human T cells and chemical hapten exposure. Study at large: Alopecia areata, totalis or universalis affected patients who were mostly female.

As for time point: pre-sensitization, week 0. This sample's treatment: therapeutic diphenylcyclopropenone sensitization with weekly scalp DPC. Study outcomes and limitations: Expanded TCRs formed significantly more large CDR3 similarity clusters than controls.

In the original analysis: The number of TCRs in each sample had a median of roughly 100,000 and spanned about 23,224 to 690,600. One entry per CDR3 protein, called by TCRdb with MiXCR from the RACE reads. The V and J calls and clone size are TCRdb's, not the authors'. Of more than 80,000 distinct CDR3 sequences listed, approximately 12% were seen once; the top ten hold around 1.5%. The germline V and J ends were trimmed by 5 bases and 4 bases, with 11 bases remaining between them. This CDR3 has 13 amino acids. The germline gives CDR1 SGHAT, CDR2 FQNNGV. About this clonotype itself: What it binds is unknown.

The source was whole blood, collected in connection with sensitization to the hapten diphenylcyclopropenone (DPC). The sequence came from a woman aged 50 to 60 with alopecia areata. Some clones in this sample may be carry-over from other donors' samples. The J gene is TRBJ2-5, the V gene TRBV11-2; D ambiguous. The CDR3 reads CASSPRLLETQYF. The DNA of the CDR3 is TGTGCCAGCAGCCCCAGGCTGCTAGAGACCCAGTACTTC.